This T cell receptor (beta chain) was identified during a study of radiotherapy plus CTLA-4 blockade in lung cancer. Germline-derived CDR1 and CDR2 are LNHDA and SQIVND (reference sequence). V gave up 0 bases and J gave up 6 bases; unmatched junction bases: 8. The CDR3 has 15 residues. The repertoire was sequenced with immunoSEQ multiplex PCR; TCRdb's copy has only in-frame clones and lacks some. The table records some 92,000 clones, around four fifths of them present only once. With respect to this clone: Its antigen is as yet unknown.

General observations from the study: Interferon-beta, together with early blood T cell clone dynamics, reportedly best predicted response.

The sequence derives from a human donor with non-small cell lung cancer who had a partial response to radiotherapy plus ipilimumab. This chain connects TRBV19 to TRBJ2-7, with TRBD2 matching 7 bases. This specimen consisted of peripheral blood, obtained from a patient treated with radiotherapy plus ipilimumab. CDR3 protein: CASSIDAGVPVEQYF. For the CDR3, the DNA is TGTGCCAGTAGTATAGACGCGGGAGTACCCGTCGAGCAGTACTTC.